One sample yielded the 17 T cell receptor beta chains listed below, sequenced in a study of CD8 T cells in ankylosing spondylitis. Their target antigens are unknown. Findings and caveats of the study: Among TCR beta sequences, a motif of several highly homologous variants appeared characteristic of ankylosing spondylitis blood.

TCRdb ran MiXCR on the 5' RACE reads and lists one entry per CDR3 protein. The table lists about 700,000 distinct CDR3 sequences, around 19% of them singletons, with around 20% in the top ten. The sample comprised blood, either unsorted or a sorted T cell fraction (not recorded which). The receptors derive from a male donor with ankylosing spondylitis.

This clonotype came up a few times. This rearrangement joins TRBV27 to TRBJ2-1; D might be TRBD2 (6 bases). Trimming removed 3 bases from V and 6 bases from J, with 15 bases in between. Germline lookup yields CDR1 MNHEY and CDR2 SMNVEV (reference sequence). The CDR3 length is 15 residues. The CDR3 DNA reads as TGTGCCAGCAGTTTGGAGCTAGCGTTGGTCAATGAGCAGTTCTTC. Translation gives CASSLELALVNEQFF.

The chain carries TRBV29-1 and TRBJ2-1; tentatively, D is TRBD2 (5 bases). V was pared by 5 bases and J by 10 bases, with 15 bases between. Germline V gene sequence: CDR1 SQVTM, CDR2 ANQGSEA. CDR3 length: 12 amino acids. CDR3 in amino acids: CSVPSGAREQFF. CDR3 nucleotide sequence: TGCAGCGTTCCCAGCGGTGCGAGAGAGCAGTTCTTC.

The rearrangement uses TRBV7-9 and TRBJ2-7; TRBD1 matches 9 bases. This CDR3 comprises 15 residues. After removal of 2 bases from V and 6 bases from J, the junction contained 8 bases not matched to a gene. Germline V lookup: CDR1 SEHNR, CDR2 FQNEAQ (reference sequence). CDR3 residues: CASSLSRTGDVEQYF. Written as DNA, the CDR3 is TGTGCCAGCAGCTTATCGAGGACAGGGGATGTCGAGCAGTACTTC.

This clonotype has a handful of counts. The rearrangement uses TRBV28 and TRBJ2-3; D could derive from TRBD1 or TRBD2 (5 bases each). The CDR3 contains 16 residues. V lost 2 bases and J lost 2, with 14 bases in between. Looked up from germline, CDR1 is MDHEN and CDR2 is SYDVKM. This chain's CDR3 is CASSLIEGSHTDTQYF. CDR3 nucleotides: TGTGCCAGCAGTTTAATTGAGGGGTCCCACACAGATACGCAGTATTTT. The full variable domain, with the rest looked up from reference TRBV28 and TRBJ2-3, is DVKVTQSSRYLVKRTGEKVFLECVQDMDHENMFWYRQDPGLGLRLIYFSYDVKMKEKGDIPEGYSVSREKKERFSLILESASTNQTSMYLCASSLIEGSHTDTQYFGPGTRLTVL.

V gene TRBV28 combines with J gene TRBJ2-7; either TRBD1 or TRBD2 may supply D (6 bases each). V was cut by 7 bases and J by 12 bases, with 19 bases left in between. Germline assignment: CDR1 MDHEN and CDR2 SYDVKM. The CDR3 has 12 residues. The CDR3 protein is CASTTTRGTLYF. The CDR3 nucleotides read TGTGCCAGCACCACGACGAGGGGGACTCTGTACTTC. Based on the CDR3 plus reference TRBV28 and TRBJ2-7, the full variable domain is DVKVTQSSRYLVKRTGEKVFLECVQDMDHENMFWYRQDPGLGLRLIYFSYDVKMKEKGDIPEGYSVSREKKERFSLILESASTNQTSMYLCASTTTRGTLYFGPGTRLTVT.

This clonotype occurred many times. CDR3 coding DNA: TGTGCCAGCAGCTTGGGGAATTCACCCCTCCACTTT. Translation gives CASSLGNSPLHF. The V and J genes are TRBV7-9 and TRBJ1-6; D remains unclear. This CDR3 contains 12 residues. Trimming removed 3 bases at V and 7 bases at J, with 4 bases between. Germline lookup yields CDR1 SEHNR and CDR2 FQNEAQ (reference sequence).

This chain uses TRBV12-3 or TRBV12-4 with TRBJ1-6, with 8 bases lining up with TRBD1. The V and J ends lost 6 bases and 8 bases, in that order; junction bases with no gene match: 9. The CDR3 covers 15 residues. DNA of the CDR3: TGTGCCAGCAGCTCCGGGACAGGAGATTATTCACCCCTCCACTTT. It yields the protein CASSSGTGDYSPLHF.

This clonotype was counted only a few times. The chain couples TRBV7-9 to TRBJ2-3, with 7 nucleotides matching TRBD2. CDR1 and CDR2 (germline): SEHNR, FQNEAQ (reference sequence). J was trimmed by 0 bases and V by 4 bases; bases with no gene match: 7. This CDR3 is 16 amino acids long. In nucleotides, the CDR3 is TGTGCCAGCAGCTACCTAGCGGAGACTAGCACAGATACGCAGTATTTT. Residues: CASSYLAETSTDTQYF.

The chain combines TRBV5-6 with TRBJ1-5, with D unresolved. This CDR3 region has 14 residues. Looked up from germline, CDR1 is SGHDT and CDR2 is YYEEEE. The V end lost 7 bases, the J end lost 2 bases, and 13 bases lay between the germline ends. Here the CDR3 DNA reads TGTGCCAGCCACGTGTGGGCGGGCAATCAGCCCCAGCATTTT. Encoded protein: CASHVWAGNQPQHF. Based on the CDR3 plus reference TRBV5-6 and TRBJ1-5, the full variable domain is DAGVTQSPTHLIKTRGQQVTLRCSPKSGHDTVSWYQQALGQGPQFIFQYYEEEERQRGNFPDRFSGHQFPNYSSELNVNALLLGDSALYLCASHVWAGNQPQHFGDGTRLSIL.

J is TRBJ2-1 and V is TRBV20-1, with D possibly being TRBD1 (5 bases). Germline V gene data show CDR1 as DFQATT and CDR2 as SNEGSKA (reference sequence). V was pared by 1 base and J by 5 bases, with 12 bases between. This CDR3 spans 14 amino acids. CDR3 sequence: CSARGQGLDNEQFF. CDR3 sequence (DNA): TGCAGTGCTAGAGGTCAGGGTTTGGACAATGAGCAGTTCTTC.

The chain combines TRBV7-9 with TRBJ2-5, with TRBD2 as a possible D gene (6 bases). Germline CDR1 and CDR2: SEHNR and FQNEAQ (reference sequence). The V and J ends lost 1 base and 3 bases respectively, with 12 bases between them. The CDR3 has 15 residues. The CDR3 DNA is TGTGCCAGCAGCTTAGGGGAGGTGCAAAAAGAGACCCAGTACTTC. It encodes CASSLGEVQKETQYF.

This clonotype was seen a few times. The chain couples TRBV5-6 to TRBJ2-1; D unclear. CDR3 length: 14 residues. V lost 1 base to trimming and J lost 4 bases, with 9 bases between them. The V gene's germline CDR1 is SGHDT and CDR2 YYEEEE. Here the CDR3 DNA reads TGTGCCAGCAGCTTGCACGGCGAATACAATGAGCAGTTCTTC. This codes for CASSLHGEYNEQFF.

The rearrangement links TRBV6-1 to TRBJ1-5, with D possibly matching TRBD1 (6 bases). The V end lost 3 bases, the J end lost 0 bases, and 9 bases lay between the germline ends. The CDR3 consists of 15 residues. The germline V gene has CDR1 MNHNS and CDR2 SASEGT. For the CDR3, the DNA is TGTGCCAGCAGTGACGGGGGACATAGCAATCAGCCCCAGCATTTT. Its translation: CASSDGGHSNQPQHF.

This clonotype was detected many times. V is TRBV12-3 or TRBV12-4 and J is TRBJ2-2; D gene uncertain. The length of the CDR3 is 15 residues. V was clipped by 7 bases and J by 1 base, with 13 bases between them. The CDR3 DNA reads TGTGCCAGCACCTTCGGGCTACTGAACACCGGGGAGCTGTTTTTT. Amino acids: CASTFGLLNTGELFF.

This clonotype has ten or more counts. J is TRBJ1-6 and V is TRBV4-3; tentative D call: TRBD1 (5 bases). CDR3 length: 17 residues. Looked up from germline, CDR1 is LGHNA and CDR2 is YSLEER. The germline V and J ends were trimmed by 4 bases and 0 bases, with 13 bases remaining between them. The CDR3 DNA follows: TGCGCCAGCAGCCGCGACAGCCTGAGCTCCTATAATTCACCCCTCCACTTT. The encoded protein is CASSRDSLSSYNSPLHF.

This clonotype was observed a few times. The chain uses TRBV5-6 and TRBJ2-7; 7 bases agree with TRBD2. CDR1 and CDR2 from the germline V gene are SGHDT and YYEEEE. The CDR3 has 16 residues. Trimming removed 4 bases from V and 2 bases from J; junction bases left unmatched: 12. The CDR3 nucleotides are TGTGCCAGCAGCCGAGGAGCGGGACTCAAGCCCTACGAGCAGTACTTC. It is translated as CASSRGAGLKPYEQYF. The full variable domain, its missing parts supplied by reference TRBV5-6 and TRBJ2-7, is DAGVTQSPTHLIKTRGQQVTLRCSPKSGHDTVSWYQQALGQGPQFIFQYYEEEERQRGNFPDRFSGHQFPNYSSELNVNALLLGDSALYLCASSRGAGLKPYEQYFGPGTRLTVT.

The chain employs TRBV6-2 or TRBV6-3 and TRBJ2-7; unclear D gene. V dropped 6 bases and J dropped 2 bases, with 20 bases sitting between them. Germline V gene sequence: CDR1 MNHEY, CDR2 SVGEGT. CDR3 size: 16 residues. This chain's CDR3 is CASRRPQFQGPYEQYF. CDR3 sequence (DNA): TGTGCCAGCAGGAGACCGCAATTCCAAGGGCCCTACGAGCAGTACTTC.